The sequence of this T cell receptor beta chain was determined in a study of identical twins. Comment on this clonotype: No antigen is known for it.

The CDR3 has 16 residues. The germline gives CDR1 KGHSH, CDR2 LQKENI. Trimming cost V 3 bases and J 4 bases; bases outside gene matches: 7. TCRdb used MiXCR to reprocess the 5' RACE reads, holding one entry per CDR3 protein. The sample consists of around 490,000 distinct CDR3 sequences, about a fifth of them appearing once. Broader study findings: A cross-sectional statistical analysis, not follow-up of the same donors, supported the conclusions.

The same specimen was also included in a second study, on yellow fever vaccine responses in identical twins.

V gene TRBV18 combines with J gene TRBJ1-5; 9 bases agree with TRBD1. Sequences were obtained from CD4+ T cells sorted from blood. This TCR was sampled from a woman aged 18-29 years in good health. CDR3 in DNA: TGTGCCAGCTCACCCGTGGACAGGGGAGGGAATCAGCCCCAGCATTTT. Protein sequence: CASSPVDRGGNQPQHF.